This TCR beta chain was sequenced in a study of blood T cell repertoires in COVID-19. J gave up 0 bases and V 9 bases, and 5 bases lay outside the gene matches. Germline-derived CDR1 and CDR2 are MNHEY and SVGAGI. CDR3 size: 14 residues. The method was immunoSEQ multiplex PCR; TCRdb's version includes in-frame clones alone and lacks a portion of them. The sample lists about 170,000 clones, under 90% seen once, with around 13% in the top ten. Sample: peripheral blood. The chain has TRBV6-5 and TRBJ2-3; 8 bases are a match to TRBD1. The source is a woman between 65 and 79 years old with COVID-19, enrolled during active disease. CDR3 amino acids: CASYRGSSTDTQYF. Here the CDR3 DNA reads TGTGCCAGTTACAGGGGGTCGAGCACAGATACGCAGTATTTT.